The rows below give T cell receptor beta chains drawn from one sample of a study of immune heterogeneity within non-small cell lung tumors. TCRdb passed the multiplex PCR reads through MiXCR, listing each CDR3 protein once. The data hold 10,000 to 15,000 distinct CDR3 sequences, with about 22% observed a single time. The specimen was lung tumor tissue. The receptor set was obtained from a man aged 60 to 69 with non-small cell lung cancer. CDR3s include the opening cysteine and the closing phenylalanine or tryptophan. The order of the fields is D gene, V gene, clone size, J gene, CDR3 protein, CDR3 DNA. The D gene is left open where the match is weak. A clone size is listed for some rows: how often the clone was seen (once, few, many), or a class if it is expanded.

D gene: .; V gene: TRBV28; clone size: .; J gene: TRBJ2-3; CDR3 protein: CASSLKGLGSSTDTQYF; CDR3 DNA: TGTGCCAGCAGTTTAAAAGGCCTGGGCTCGAGCACAGATACGCAGTATTTT
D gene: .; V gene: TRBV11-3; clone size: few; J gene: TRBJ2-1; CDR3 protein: CASSAPWGHNEQFF; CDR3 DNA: TGTGCCAGCAGCGCCCCTTGGGGCCACAATGAGCAGTTCTTC
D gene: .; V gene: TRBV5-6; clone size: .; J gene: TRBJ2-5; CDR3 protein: CASSSSDGVTQYF; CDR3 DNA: TGTGCCAGCAGCTCCTCCGATGGGGTGACCCAGTACTTC
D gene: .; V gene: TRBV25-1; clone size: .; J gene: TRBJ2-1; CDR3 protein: CASSEFRESSDEQFF; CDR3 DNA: TGTGCCAGCAGTGAATTTCGGGAGTCGAGCGATGAGCAGTTCTTC
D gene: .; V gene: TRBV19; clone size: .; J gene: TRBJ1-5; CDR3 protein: CASSILAGSGPTRSNQPQHF; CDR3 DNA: TGTGCCAGTAGTATTCTGGCAGGGTCAGGCCCTACCCGGAGCAATCAGCCCCAGCATTTT
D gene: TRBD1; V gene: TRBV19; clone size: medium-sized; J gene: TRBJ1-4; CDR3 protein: CASKSIQYRGNNEKLFF; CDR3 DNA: TGTGCCAGTAAATCAATCCAGTACAGGGGTAATAATGAAAAACTGTTTTTT
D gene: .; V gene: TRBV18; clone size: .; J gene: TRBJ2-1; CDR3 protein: CASSPRQNNEQFF; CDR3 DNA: TGTGCCAGCTCACCACGGCAGAACAATGAGCAGTTCTTC
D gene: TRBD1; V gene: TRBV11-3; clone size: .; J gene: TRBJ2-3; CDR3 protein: CASSPTGGVDTQYF; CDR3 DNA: TGTGCCAGCAGCCCCACAGGGGGAGTAGATACGCAGTATTTT
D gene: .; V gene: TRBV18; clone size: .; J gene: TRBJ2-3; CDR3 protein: CASSPPSGVTDTQYF; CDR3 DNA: TGTGCCAGCTCACCACCGTCTGGGGTCACAGATACGCAGTATTTT
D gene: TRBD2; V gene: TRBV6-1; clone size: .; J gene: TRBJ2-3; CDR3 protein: CASSSSGSGFDTQYF; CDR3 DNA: TGTGCCAGCAGCTCTAGCGGGAGCGGGTTTGATACGCAGTATTTT
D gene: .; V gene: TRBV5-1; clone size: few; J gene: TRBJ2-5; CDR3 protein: CASSLGDEETQYF; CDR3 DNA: TGCGCCAGCAGCTTGGGCGATGAAGAGACCCAGTACTTC
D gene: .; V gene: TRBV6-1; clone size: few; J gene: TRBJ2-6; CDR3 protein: CASSLGWGANVLTF; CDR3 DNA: TGTGCCAGCAGTTTAGGGTGGGGGGCCAACGTCCTGACTTTC
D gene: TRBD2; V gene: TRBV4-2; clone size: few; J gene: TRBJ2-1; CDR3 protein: CASSQGAWTSGNNEQFF; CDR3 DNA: TGTGCCAGCAGCCAGGGTGCCTGGACTAGCGGAAACAATGAGCAGTTCTTC